The 6 T cell receptor beta chains in this list originate from one sample, sequenced in a study of CD4+ T cells in melanoma. Profiling relied on immunoSEQ multiplex PCR, and the TCRdb table lists in-frame clones only, not all of them. The sample contains over 130,000 clones, about nine tenths of which appear only once. The receptors were sampled from a human donor with melanoma.

CDR3 residues: CASSLAGQGYGPQHF. CDR3 coding DNA: TGCGCCAGCAGCTTGGCCGGACAGGGGTACGGGCCCCAGCATTTT. The chain joins TRBV5-1 to TRBJ1-5, with 9 bases aligning to TRBD1. This CDR3 contains 15 residues. The germline gives CDR1 SGHRS, CDR2 YFSETQ. V lost 0 bases, J lost 9 bases, and 7 bases stayed unmatched.

The V gene is TRBV5-1, the J gene TRBJ2-1; 9 bases line up with TRBD1. V lost 3 bases, J lost 7 bases, and 11 bases stayed unmatched. The CDR3 has 16 residues. In germline, CDR1 is SGHRS, CDR2 YFSETQ. The CDR3 DNA follows: TGCGCCAGCAGCTCGGATACAGGGGGCGGGTCTAATGAGCAGTTCTTC. It is translated as CASSSDTGGGSNEQFF.

This chain connects TRBV9 to TRBJ2-3; 8 bases match TRBD1. CDR1 and CDR2 from the germline V gene are SGDLS and YYNGEE. Trimming cost V 5 bases and J 0 bases; bases outside gene matches: 5. The CDR3 sequence is 15 residues long. DNA of the CDR3: TGTGCCAGCAGTCAGACAGGGGCGAGCACAGATACGCAGTATTTT. Translating it yields CASSQTGASTDTQYF.

The chain combines TRBV6-1 with TRBJ1-2, with 9 positions matching TRBD1. CDR3 length: 15 amino acids. Germline V CDR1 and CDR2: MNHNS, SASEGT. V was clipped by 9 bases and J by 0 bases; unmatched bases: 8. CDR3 DNA: TGTGCCAGTCGGACAGGGGCTTCAGCTAACTATGGCTACACCTTC. Protein sequence: CASRTGASANYGYTF.

The chain combines TRBV10-3 with TRBJ1-3; the D is unclear. V was shortened by 4 bases and J by 4 bases, with 14 bases between the two germline ends. The CDR3 is 15 residues long. CDR1 and CDR2 from the germline V gene are ENHRY and SYGVKD. CDR3 sequence reads: CAISAVTKRGNTIYF. Here the CDR3 DNA reads TGTGCCATCAGTGCAGTTACGAAGCGGGGAAACACCATATATTTT.

The rearrangement uses TRBV5-1 and TRBJ2-5, with 8 bases fitting TRBD1. The CDR3 is 16 amino acids. After removal of 4 bases from V and 0 bases from J, the junction contained 8 bases not matched to a gene. In germline, CDR1 is SGHRS, CDR2 YFSETQ. The CDR3 reads CASSTGQGGYQETQYF. CDR3 sequence (DNA): TGCGCCAGCAGCACCGGACAGGGTGGGTACCAAGAGACCCAGTACTTC.